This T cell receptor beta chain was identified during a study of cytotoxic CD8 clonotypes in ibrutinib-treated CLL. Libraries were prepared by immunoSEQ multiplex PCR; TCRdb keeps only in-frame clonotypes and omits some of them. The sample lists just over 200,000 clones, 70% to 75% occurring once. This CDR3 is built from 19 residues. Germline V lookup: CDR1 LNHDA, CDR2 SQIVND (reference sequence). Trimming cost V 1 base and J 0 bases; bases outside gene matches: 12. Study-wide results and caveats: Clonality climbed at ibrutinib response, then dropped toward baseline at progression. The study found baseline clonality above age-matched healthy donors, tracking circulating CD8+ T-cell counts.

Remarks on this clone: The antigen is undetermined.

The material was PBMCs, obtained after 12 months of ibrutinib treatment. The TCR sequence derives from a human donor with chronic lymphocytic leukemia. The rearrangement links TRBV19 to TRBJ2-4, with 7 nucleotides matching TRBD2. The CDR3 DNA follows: TGTGCCAGTAGTATAGGAAGGCGTGGGGGGGATTTAGCCAAAAACATTCAGTACTTC. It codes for CASSIGRRGGDLAKNIQYF.